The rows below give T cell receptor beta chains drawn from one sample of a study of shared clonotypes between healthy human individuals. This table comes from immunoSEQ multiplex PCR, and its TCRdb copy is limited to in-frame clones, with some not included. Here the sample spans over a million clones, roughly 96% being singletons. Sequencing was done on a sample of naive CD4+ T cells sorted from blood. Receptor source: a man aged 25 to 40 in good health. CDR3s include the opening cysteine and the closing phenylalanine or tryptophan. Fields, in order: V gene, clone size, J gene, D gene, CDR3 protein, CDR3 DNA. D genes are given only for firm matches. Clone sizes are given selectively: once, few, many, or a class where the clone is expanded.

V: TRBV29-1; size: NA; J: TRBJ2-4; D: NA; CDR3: CSVAGGTGAKNIQYF; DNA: TGCAGCGTCGCGGGAGGGACAGGGGCCAAAAACATTCAGTACTTC
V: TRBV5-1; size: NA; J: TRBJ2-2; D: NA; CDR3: CASRPGGANTGELFF; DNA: TGCGCCAGCAGACCCGGGGGAGCGAACACCGGGGAGCTGTTTTTT
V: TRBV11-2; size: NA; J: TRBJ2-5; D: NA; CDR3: CASSFTPVTGETQYF; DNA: TGTGCCAGCAGCTTTACCCCGGTAACAGGGGAGACCCAGTACTTC
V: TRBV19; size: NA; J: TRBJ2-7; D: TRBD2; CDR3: CASSTLYSGRTEQYF; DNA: TGTGCCAGTAGTACCCTTTATAGCGGGAGAACCGAGCAGTACTTC
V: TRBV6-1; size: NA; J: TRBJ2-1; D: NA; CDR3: CASSGTIYEQFF; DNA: TGTGCCAGCAGTGGGACAATTTATGAGCAGTTCTTC
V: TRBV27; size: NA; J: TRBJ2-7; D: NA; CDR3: CASSLFWGLGYEQYF; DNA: TGTGCCAGCAGTTTATTTTGGGGGCTCGGGTACGAGCAGTACTTC
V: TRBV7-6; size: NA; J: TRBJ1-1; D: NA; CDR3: CASSEDLNTEAFF; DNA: TGTGCCAGCAGCGAAGACCTGAACACTGAAGCTTTCTTT
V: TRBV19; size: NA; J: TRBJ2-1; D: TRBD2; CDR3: CASSKLAGDTNEQFF; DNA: TGTGCCAGTAGTAAACTAGCGGGAGACACCAATGAGCAGTTCTTC
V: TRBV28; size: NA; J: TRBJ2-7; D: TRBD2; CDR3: CASSFLPQRGSYEQYF; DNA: TGTGCCAGCAGTTTCCTTCCCCAGCGGGGCTCCTACGAGCAGTACTTC
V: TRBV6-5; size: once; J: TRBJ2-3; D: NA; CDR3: CASSPYRPSTDTQYF; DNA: TGTGCCAGCAGTCCCTACAGGCCGAGCACAGATACGCAGTATTTT
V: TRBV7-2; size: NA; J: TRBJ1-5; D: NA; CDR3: CASGSRGGDQPQHF; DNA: TGTGCCAGCGGAAGTCGGGGCGGAGATCAGCCCCAGCATTTT
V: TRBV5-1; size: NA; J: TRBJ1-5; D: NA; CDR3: CASSLAGGGNQPQHF; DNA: TGCGCCAGCAGCTTGGCCGGGGGCGGCAATCAGCCCCAGCATTTT
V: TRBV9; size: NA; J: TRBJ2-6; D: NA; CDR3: CASSVATDPGANVLTF; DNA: TGTGCCAGCAGCGTAGCGACCGACCCTGGGGCCAACGTCCTGACTTTC
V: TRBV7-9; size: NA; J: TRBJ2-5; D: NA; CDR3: CASRRGVQETQYF; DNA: TGTGCCAGCAGGCGAGGGGTCCAAGAGACCCAGTACTTC
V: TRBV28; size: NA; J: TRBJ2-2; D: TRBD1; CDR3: CASRTTGTGGTGELFF; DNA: TGTGCCAGCAGGACAACCGGGACAGGGGGCACCGGGGAGCTGTTTTTT
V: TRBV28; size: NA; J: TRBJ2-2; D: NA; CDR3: CASSLTGANTGELFF; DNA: TGTGCCAGCAGTTTAACGGGGGCTAACACCGGGGAGCTGTTTTTT
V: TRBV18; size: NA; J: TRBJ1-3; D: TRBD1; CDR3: CASSRSGLGQGRNTIYF; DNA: TGTGCCAGCTCACGGAGTGGACTCGGACAGGGGAGAAACACCATATATTTT
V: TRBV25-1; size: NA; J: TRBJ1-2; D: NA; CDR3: CASSGKGTVPNYGYTF; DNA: TGTGCCAGCAGTGGCAAGGGGACGGTCCCTAACTATGGCTACACCTTC
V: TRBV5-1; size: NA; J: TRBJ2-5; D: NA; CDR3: CASSSTGPEETQYF; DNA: TGCGCCAGCAGCTCGACAGGTCCTGAGGAGACCCAGTACTTC
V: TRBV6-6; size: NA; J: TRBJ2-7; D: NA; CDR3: CASNGLVGAEQYF; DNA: TGTGCCAGCAACGGACTAGTGGGGGCCGAGCAGTACTTC
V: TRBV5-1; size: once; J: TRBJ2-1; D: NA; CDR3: CASSLANGYGYNEQFF; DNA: TGCGCCAGCAGCTTGGCCAACGGTTATGGCTACAATGAGCAGTTCTTC
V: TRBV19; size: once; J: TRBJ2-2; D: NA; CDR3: CASSLGRAGELFF; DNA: TGTGCCAGTAGTCTGGGGAGAGCCGGGGAGCTGTTTTTT
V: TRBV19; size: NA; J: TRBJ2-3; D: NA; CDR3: CASSISGDSTDTQYF; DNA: TGTGCCAGTAGTATCTCGGGGGATAGCACAGATACGCAGTATTTT
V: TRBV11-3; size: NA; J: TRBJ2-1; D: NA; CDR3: CASSPTGSPGSDEQFF; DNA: TGTGCCAGCAGCCCCACAGGTTCGCCGGGAAGCGATGAGCAGTTCTTC
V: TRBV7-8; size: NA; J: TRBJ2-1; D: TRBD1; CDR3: CASRPDRGPFYNEQFF; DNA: TGTGCCAGCAGACCGGACAGGGGGCCATTCTACAATGAGCAGTTCTTC
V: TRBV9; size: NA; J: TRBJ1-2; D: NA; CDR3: CASSPTERLYGYTF; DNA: TGTGCCAGCAGCCCCACCGAGCGGCTTTATGGCTACACCTTC
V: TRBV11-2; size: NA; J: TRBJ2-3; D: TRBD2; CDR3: CASSTGLAGSTDTQYF; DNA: TGTGCCAGCAGCACGGGACTAGCGGGAAGCACAGATACGCAGTATTTT
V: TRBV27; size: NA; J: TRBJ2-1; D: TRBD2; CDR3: CASSLRTSGNSYNEQFF; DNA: TGTGCCAGCAGTTTACGGACTAGCGGGAACTCCTACAATGAGCAGTTCTTC
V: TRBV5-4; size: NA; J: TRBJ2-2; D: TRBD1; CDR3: CASSLGTGNTGELFF; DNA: TGTGCCAGCAGCTTGGGGACAGGGAACACCGGGGAGCTGTTTTTT